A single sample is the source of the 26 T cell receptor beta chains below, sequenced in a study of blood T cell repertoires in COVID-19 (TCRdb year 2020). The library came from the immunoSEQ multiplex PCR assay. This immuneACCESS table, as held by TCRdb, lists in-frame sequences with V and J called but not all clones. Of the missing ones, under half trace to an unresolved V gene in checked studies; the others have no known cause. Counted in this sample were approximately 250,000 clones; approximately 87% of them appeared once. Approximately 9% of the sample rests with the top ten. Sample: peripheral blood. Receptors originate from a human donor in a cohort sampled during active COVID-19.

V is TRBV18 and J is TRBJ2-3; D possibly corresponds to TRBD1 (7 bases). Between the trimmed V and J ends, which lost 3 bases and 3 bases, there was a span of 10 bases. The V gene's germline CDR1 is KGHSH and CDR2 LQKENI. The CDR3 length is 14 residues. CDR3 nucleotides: TGTGCCAGCTCACCGACAGGGAGGACAGATACGCAGTATTTT. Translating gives CASSPTGRTDTQYF.

CDR3 sequence (DNA): TGTGCCAGCAGCTCCGGACAAGCAACTAACTATGGCTACACCTTC. Its protein is CASSSGQATNYGYTF. The J gene is TRBJ1-2, the V gene TRBV7-9; possible D gene TRBD1, 5 bases. CDR1 is SEHNR and CDR2 is FQNEAQ in the germline V gene (reference sequence). The CDR3 is made up of 15 amino acids. The germline V and J ends were trimmed by 4 bases and 0 bases, with 12 bases remaining between them.

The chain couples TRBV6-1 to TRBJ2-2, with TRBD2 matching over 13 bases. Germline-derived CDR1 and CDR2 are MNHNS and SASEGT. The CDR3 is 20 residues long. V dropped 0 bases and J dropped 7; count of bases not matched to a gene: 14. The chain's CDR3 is CASSEAPPSTSGRVSGELFF. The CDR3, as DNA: TGTGCCAGCAGTGAAGCGCCTCCTTCCACTAGCGGGAGGGTAAGCGGGGAGCTGTTTTTT.

The CDR3 DNA is TGTGCCAGCAGTGGAGTAATAGTGGGGACAGGCAATCAGCCCCAGCATTTT. Protein sequence: CASSGVIVGTGNQPQHF. The V and J genes are TRBV2 and TRBJ1-5; TRBD1 matches 7 bases. This CDR3 comprises 17 residues. Germline lookup yields CDR1 SNHLY and CDR2 FYNNEI. V lost 4 bases and J lost 2; bases outside the gene matches: 11.

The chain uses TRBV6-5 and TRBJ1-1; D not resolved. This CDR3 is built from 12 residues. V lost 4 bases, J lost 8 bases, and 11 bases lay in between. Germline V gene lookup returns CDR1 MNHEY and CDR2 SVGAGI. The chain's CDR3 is CASSSGLSEAFF. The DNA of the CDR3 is TGTGCCAGCAGTTCGGGATTATCGGAAGCTTTCTTT.

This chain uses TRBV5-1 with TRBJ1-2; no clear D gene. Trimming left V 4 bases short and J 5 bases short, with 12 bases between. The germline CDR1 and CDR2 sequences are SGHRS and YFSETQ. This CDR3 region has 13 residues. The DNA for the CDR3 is TGCGCCAGCAGCGCCCGGACTTCTTATGGCTACACCTTC. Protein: CASSARTSYGYTF.

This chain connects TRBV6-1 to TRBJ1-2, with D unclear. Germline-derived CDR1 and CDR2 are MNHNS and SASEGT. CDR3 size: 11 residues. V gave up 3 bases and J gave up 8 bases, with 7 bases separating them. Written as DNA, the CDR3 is TGTGCCAGCAGTGATTCCCCGGGCTACACCTTC. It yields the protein CASSDSPGYTF.

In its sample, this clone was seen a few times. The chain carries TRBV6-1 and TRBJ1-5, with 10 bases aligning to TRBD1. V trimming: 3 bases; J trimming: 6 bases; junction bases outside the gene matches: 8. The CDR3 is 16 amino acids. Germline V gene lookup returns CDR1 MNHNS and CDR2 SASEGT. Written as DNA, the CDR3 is TGTGCCAGCAGTGAGACAGGGGGCGTAGCGGGTCAGCCCCAGCATTTT. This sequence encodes CASSETGGVAGQPQHF.

The DNA for the CDR3 is TGTGCCAGCACCCCCGGTCCCGAGCAGTACTTC. Residues: CASTPGPEQYF. This chain connects TRBV7-4 to TRBJ2-7; unclear D gene. V was pared by 7 bases and J by 6 bases, with 10 bases between. CDR1 is SGHVT, CDR2 SQSDAQ, per germline. This CDR3 comprises 11 residues.

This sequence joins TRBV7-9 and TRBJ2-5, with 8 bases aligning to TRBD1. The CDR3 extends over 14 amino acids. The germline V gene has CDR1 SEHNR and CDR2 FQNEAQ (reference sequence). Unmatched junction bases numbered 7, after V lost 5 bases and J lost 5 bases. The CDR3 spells CASSLGQGVETQYF. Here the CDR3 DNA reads TGTGCCAGCAGCCTCGGACAGGGCGTGGAGACCCAGTACTTC.

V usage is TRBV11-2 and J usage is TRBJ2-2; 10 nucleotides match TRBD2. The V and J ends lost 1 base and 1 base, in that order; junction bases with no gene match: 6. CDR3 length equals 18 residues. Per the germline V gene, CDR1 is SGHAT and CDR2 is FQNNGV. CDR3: CASSLARLAGGNTGELFF. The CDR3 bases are TGTGCCAGCAGCTTAGCCCGACTAGCGGGCGGGAACACCGGGGAGCTGTTTTTT. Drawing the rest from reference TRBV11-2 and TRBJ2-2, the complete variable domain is EAGVAQSPRYKIIEKRQSVAFWCNPISGHATLYWYQQILGQGPKLLIQFQNNGVVDDSQLPKDRFSAERLKGVDSTLKIQPAKLEDSAVYLCASSLARLAGGNTGELFFGEGSRLTVL.

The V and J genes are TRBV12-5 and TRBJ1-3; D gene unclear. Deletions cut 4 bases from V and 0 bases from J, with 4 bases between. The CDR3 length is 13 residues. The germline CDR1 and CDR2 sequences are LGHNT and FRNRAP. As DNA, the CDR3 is TGTGCTAGTGGTTACGGCTCTGGAAACACCATATATTTT. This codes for CASGYGSGNTIYF.

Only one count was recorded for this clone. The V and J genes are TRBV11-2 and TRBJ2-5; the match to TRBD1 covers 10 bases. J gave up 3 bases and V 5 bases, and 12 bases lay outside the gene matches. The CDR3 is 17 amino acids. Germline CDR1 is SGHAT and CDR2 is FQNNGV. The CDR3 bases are TGTGCCAGCAGCAGAACCGGGACAGGGGCGGGAAAAGAGACCCAGTACTTC. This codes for CASSRTGTGAGKETQYF. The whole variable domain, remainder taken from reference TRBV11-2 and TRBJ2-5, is EAGVAQSPRYKIIEKRQSVAFWCNPISGHATLYWYQQILGQGPKLLIQFQNNGVVDDSQLPKDRFSAERLKGVDSTLKIQPAKLEDSAVYLCASSRTGTGAGKETQYFGPGTRLLVL.

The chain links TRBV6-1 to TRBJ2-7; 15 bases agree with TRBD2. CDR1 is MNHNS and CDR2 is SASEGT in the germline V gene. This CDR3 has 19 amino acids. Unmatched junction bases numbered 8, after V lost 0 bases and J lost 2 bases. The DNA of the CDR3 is TGTGCCAGCAGTGAAGCCGTGGGACTAGCGGGAGGCCTAGCCTACGAGCAGTACTTC. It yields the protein CASSEAVGLAGGLAYEQYF.

The DNA of the CDR3 is TGTGCCAGCAGCGATTCTCGGACTAGCGATTACAATGAGCAGTTCTTC. Encoded protein: CASSDSRTSDYNEQFF. The V gene is TRBV4-2, the J gene TRBJ2-1; 9 nucleotides line up with TRBD2. The CDR3 length is 16 residues. The trim removed 5 bases at V and 4 bases at J, leaving 9 bases unmatched. The germline V gene has CDR1 LGHNA and CDR2 YNFKEQ.

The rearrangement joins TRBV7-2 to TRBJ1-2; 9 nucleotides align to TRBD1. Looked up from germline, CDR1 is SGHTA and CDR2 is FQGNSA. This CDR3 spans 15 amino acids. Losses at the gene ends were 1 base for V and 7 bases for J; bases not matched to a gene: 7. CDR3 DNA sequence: TGTGCCAGCAGCTTAGGTGGGACAGGGTGGGGTGGCTACACCTTC. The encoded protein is CASSLGGTGWGGYTF.

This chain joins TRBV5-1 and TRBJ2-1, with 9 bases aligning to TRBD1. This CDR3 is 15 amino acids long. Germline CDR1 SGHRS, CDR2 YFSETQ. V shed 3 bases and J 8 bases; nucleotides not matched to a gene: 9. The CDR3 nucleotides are TGCGCCAGCAGCTCGAGGGACAGGGATCGCGATGAGCAGTTCTTC. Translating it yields CASSSRDRDRDEQFF.

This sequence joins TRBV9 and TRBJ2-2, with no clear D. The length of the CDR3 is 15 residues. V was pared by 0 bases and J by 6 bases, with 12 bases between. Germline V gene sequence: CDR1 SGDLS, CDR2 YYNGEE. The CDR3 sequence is CASSVGKAVAGELFF. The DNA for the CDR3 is TGTGCCAGCAGCGTAGGTAAAGCCGTAGCCGGGGAGCTGTTTTTT.

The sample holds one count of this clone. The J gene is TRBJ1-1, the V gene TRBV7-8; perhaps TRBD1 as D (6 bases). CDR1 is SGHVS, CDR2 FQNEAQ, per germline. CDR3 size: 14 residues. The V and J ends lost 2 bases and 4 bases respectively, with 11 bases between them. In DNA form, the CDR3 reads TGTGCCAGCAGCTTACTCAGGGGTAGCACTGAAGCTTTCTTT. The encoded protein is CASSLLRGSTEAFF.

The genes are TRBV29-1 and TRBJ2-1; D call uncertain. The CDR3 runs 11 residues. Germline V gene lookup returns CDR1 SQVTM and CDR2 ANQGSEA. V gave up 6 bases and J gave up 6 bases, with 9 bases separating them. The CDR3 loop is CSVNFGNEQFF. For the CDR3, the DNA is TGCAGCGTCAACTTCGGCAATGAGCAGTTCTTC.

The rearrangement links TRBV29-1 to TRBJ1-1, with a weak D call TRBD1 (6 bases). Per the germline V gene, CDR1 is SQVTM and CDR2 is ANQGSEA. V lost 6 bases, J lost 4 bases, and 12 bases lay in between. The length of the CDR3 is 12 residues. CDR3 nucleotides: TGCAGCGTAGAAACAGGGCCCACTGAAGCTTTCTTT. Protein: CSVETGPTEAFF. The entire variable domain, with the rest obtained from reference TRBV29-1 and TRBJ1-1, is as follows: SAVISQKPSRDICQRGTSLTIQCQVDSQVTMMFWYRQQPGQSLTLIATANQGSEATYESGFVIDKFPISRPNLTFSTLTVSNMSPEDSSIYLCSVETGPTEAFFGQGTRLTVV.

The CDR3 sequence is CASSYSSNYGYTF. The CDR3 DNA sequence: TGTGCCAGCAGTTACTCCTCTAACTATGGCTACACCTTC. The chain is built from TRBV6-2 or TRBV6-3 and TRBJ1-2; D not certain. The CDR3 runs 13 residues. Germline CDR1 MNHEY, CDR2 SVGEGT. Trimming took 0 bases from V and 0 from J, leaving 2 bases between them.

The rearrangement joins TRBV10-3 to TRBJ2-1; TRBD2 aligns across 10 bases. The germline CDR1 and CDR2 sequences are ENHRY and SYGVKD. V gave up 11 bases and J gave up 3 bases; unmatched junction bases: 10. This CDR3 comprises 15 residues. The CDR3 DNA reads TGTGCCTCTAAAGCGGGGGGGCCAGACTACAATGAGCAGTTCTTC. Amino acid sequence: CASKAGGPDYNEQFF.

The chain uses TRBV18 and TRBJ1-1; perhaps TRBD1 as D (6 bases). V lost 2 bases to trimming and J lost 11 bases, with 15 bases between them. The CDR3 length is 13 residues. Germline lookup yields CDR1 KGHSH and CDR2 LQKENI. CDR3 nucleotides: TGTGCCAGCTCACCAAAAACAGGGAAAGCGGCTTTCTTT. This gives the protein CASSPKTGKAAFF.

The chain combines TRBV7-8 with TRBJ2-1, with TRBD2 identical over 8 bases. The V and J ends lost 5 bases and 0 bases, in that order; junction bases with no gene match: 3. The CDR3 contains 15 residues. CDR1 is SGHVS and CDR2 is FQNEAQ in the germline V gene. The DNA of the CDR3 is TGTGCCAGCAGCGGTAGCGGGATCTCCTACAATGAGCAGTTCTTC. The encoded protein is CASSGSGISYNEQFF.

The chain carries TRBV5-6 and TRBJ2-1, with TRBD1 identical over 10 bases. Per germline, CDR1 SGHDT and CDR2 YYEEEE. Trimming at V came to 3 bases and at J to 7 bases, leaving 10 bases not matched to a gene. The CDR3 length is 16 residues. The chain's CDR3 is CASSSAMDRGTNEQFF. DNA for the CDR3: TGTGCCAGCAGCTCGGCAATGGACAGGGGGACAAATGAGCAGTTCTTC.